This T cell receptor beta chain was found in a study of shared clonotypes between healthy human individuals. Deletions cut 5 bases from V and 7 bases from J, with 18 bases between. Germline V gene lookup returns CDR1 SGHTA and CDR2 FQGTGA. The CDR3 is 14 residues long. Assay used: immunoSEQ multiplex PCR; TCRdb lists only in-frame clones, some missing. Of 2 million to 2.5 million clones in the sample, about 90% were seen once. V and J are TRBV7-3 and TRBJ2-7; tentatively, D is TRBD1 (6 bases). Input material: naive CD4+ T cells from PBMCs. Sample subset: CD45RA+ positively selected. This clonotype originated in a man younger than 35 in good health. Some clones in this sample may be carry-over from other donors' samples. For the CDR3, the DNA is TGTGCCAGCAGCCCGGCGCGGACAGCCTCTGAGCAGTACTTC. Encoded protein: CASSPARTASEQYF.